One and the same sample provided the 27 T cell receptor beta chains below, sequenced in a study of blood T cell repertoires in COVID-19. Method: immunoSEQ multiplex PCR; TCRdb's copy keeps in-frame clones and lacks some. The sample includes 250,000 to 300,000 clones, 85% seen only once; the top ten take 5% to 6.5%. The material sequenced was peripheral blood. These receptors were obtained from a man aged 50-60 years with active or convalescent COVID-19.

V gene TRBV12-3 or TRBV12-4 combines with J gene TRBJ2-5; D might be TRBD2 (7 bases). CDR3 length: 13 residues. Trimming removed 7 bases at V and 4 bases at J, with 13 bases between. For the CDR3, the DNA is TGTGCCAGCACCTTAGGGGGGGGAGAGACCCAGTACTTC. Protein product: CASTLGGGETQYF.

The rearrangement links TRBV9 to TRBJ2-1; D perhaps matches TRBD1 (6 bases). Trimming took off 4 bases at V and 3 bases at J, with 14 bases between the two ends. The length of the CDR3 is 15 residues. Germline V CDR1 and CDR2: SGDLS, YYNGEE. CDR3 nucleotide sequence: TGTGCCAGCAGCCCTTCGAGGGGGAGCTACAATGAGCAGTTCTTC. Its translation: CASSPSRGSYNEQFF.

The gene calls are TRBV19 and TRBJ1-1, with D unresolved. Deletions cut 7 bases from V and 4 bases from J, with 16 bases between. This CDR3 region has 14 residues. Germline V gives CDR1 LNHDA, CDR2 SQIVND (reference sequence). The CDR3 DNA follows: TGTGCCAGTATGGAGACGGAACGGGGCACTGAAGCTTTCTTT. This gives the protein CASMETERGTEAFF.

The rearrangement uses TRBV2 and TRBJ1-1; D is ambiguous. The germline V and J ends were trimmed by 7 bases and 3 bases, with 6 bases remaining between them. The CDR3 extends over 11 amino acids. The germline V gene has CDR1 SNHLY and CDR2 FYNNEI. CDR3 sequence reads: CASTEDTEAFF. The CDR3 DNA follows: TGTGCCAGCACGGAGGACACTGAAGCTTTCTTT.

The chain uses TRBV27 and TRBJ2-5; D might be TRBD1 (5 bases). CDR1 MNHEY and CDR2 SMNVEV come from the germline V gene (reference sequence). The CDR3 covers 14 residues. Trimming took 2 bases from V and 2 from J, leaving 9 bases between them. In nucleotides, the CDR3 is TGTGCCAGCAGTTTACAGGGCATACAAGAGACCCAGTACTTC. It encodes CASSLQGIQETQYF.

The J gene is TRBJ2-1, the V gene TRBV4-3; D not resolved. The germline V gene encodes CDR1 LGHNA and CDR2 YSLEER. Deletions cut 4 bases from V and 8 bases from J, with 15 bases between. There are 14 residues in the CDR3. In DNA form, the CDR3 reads TGCGCCAGCAGCCCCGCTATCGGGTGGGATGAGCAGTTCTTC. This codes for CASSPAIGWDEQFF.

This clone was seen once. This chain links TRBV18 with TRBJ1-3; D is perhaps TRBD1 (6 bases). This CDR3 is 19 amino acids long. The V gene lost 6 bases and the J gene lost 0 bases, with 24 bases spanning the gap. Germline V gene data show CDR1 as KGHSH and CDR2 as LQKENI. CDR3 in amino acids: CASSTTPGAETFSGNTIYF. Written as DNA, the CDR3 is TGTGCCAGCTCCACCACCCCAGGGGCCGAGACTTTCTCTGGAAACACCATATATTTT.

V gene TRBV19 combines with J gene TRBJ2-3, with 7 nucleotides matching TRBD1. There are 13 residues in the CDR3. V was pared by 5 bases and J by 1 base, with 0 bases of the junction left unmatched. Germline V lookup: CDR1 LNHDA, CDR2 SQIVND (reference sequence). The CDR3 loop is CASSGTGTDTQYF. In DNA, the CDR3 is TGTGCCAGTAGTGGGACAGGCACAGATACGCAGTATTTT.

DNA of the CDR3: TGTGCCAGCAGCTTAAGGGGAGGGAACACTGAAGCTTTCTTT. Translation: CASSLRGGNTEAFF. The genes are TRBV11-2 and TRBJ1-1, with TRBD1 as a possible D gene (5 bases). The CDR3 has 14 residues. The V end lost 2 bases, the J end lost 1 base, and 8 bases lay between the germline ends. In germline, CDR1 is SGHAT, CDR2 FQNNGV.

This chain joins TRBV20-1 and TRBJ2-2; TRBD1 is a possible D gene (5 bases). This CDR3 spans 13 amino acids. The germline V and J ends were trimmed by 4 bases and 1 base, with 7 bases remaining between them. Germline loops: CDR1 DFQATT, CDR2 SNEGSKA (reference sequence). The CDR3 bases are TGCAGTGCTAATGACAGGAACACCGGGGAGCTGTTTTTT. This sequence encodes CSANDRNTGELFF.

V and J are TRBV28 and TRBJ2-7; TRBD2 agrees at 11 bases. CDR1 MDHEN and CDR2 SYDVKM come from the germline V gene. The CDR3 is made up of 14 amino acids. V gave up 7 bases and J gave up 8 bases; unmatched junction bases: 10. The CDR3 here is CASMQLAGGRKQYF. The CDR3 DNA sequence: TGTGCCAGCATGCAGCTAGCGGGAGGAAGAAAGCAGTACTTC.

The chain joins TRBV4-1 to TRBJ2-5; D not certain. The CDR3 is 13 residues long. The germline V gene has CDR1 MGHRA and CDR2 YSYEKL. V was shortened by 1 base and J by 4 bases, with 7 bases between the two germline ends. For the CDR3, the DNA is TGCGCCAGCAGCCAAGCTCGTAGAGAGACCCAGTACTTC. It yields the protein CASSQARRETQYF.

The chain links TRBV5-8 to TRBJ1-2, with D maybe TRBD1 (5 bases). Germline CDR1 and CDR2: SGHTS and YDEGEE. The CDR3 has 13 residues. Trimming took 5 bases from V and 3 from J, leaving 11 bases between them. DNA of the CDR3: TGTGCCAGCAGAGGGGTCGGCGACTATGGCTACACCTTC. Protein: CASRGVGDYGYTF.

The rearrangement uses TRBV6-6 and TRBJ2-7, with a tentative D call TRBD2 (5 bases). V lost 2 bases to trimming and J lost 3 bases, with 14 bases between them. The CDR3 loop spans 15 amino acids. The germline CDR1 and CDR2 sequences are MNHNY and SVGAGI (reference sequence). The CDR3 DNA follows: TGTGCCAGCAGTTACGAAGGAGGTTTACGCTACGAGCAGTACTTC. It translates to CASSYEGGLRYEQYF.

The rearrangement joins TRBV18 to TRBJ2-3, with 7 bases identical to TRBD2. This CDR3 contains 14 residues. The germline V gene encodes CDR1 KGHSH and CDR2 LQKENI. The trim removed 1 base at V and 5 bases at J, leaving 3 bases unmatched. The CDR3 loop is CASSPRDYGDTQYF. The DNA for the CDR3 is TGTGCCAGCTCACCACGGGACTACGGAGATACGCAGTATTTT.

The CDR3 reads CASSLRVPYEQYF. The CDR3 nucleotides are TGTGCCAGCAGCTTACGGGTCCCTTACGAGCAGTACTTC. The chain employs TRBV7-2 and TRBJ2-7; no clear D. The CDR3 is 13 amino acids. The V end lost 2 bases, the J end lost 4 bases, and 9 bases lay between the germline ends. Germline V gives CDR1 SGHTA, CDR2 FQGNSA.

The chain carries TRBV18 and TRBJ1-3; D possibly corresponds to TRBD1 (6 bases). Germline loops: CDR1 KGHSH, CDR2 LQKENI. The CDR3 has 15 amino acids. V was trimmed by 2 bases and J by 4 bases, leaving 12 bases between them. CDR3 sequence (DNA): TGTGCCAGCTCACCAGAACAGGGCCTCGGAAACACCATATATTTT. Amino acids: CASSPEQGLGNTIYF.

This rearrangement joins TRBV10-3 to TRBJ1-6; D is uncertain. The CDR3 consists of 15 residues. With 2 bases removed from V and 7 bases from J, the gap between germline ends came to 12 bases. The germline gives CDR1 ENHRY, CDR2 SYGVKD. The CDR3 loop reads CAISEAGISNSPLHF. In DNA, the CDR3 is TGTGCCATCAGTGAGGCGGGGATCTCAAATTCACCCCTCCACTTT.

The CDR3 region has the DNA TGTGCCACCAGCAGACAACTAACGAGCGGTAGCACAGATACGCAGTATTTT. It is translated as CATSRQLTSGSTDTQYF. The rearrangement links TRBV15 to TRBJ2-3, with a possible D match to TRBD2 (5 bases). The CDR3 is made up of 17 amino acids. V shed 2 bases and J shed 0 bases, with 15 bases lying between them. Germline-derived CDR1 and CDR2 are LNHNV and YYDKDF (reference sequence). Looking up the rest from reference TRBV15 and TRBJ2-3 gives the full variable domain: DAMVIQNPRYQVTQFGKPVTLSCSQTLNHNVMYWYQQKSSQAPKLLFHYYDKDFNNEADTPDNFQSRRPNTSFCFLDIRSPGLGDTAMYLCATSRQLTSGSTDTQYFGPGTRLTVL.

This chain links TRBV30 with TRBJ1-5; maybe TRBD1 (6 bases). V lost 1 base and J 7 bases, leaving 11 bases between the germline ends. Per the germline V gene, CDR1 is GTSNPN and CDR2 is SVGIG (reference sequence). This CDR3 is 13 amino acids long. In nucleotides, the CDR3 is TGTGCCTGGAGTGCCGGACAGCGGCAGCCCCAGCATTTT. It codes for CAWSAGQRQPQHF.

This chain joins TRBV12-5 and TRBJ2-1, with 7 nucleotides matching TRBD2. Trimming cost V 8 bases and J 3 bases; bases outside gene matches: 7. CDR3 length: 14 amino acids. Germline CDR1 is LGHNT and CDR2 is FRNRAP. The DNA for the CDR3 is TGTGCTAGTAACGGGGGAGGGCGCTACAATGAGCAGTTCTTC. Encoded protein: CASNGGGRYNEQFF.

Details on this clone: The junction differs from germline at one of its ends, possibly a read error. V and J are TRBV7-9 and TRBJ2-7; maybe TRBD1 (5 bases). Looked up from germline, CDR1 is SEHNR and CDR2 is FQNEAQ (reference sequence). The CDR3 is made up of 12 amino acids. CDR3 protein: CASSLAQGAQDF. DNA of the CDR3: TGTGCCAGCAGCTTAGCGCAAGGGGCACAGGACTTC. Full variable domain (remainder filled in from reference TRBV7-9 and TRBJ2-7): DTGVSQNPRHKITKRGQNVTFRCDPISEHNRLYWYRQTLGQGPEFLTYFQNEAQLEKSRLLSDRFSAERPKGSFSTLEIQRTEQGDSAMYLCASSLAQGAQDFGPGTRLTVT.

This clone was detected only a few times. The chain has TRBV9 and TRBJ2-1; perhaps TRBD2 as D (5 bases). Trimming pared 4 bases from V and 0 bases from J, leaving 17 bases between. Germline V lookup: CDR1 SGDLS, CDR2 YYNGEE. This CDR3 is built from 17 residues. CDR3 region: CASSFLSEPSSYNEQFF. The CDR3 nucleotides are TGTGCCAGCAGCTTCCTTAGCGAACCGAGCTCCTACAATGAGCAGTTCTTC.

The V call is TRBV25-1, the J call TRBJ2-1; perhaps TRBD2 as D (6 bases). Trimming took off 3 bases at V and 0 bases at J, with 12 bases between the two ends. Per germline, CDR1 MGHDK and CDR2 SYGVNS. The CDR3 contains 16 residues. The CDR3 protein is CASSEASASSYNEQFF. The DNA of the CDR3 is TGTGCCAGCAGTGAGGCTAGCGCAAGCTCCTACAATGAGCAGTTCTTC.

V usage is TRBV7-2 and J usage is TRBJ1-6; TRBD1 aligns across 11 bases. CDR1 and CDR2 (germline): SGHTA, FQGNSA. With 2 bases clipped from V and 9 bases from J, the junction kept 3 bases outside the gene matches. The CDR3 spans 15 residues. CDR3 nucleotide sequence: TGTGCCAGCAGCTTATTAGGGACAGGGGGTTCACCCCTCCACTTT. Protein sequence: CASSLLGTGGSPLHF.

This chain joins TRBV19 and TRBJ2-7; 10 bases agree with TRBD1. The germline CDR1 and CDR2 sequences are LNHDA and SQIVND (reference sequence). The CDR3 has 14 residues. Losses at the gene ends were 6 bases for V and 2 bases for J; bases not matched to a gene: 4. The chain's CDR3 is CASRLGQGAYEQYF. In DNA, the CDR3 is TGTGCCAGTAGACTTGGACAGGGGGCCTACGAGCAGTACTTC.

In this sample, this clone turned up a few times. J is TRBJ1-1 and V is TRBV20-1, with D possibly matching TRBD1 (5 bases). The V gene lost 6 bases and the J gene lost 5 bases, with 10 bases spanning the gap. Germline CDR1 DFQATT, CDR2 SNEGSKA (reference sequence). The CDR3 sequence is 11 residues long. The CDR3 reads CSAGGSTEAFF. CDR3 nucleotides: TGCAGTGCCGGGGGGAGTACTGAAGCTTTCTTT.